These 15 T cell receptor beta chains were sequenced from one sample in a study of shared clonotypes between healthy human individuals. Clones were read by immunoSEQ multiplex PCR, and TCRdb kept only the in-frame ones, dropping some. The sample shows roughly 2 million clones, roughly 96% of them seen only once. Sequencing was carried out using naive CD4+ T cells sorted from blood. Subset specified: CD45RA+ positively selected. Every receptor here comes from a man in his late teens or twenties in good health.

The V call is TRBV6-6, the J call TRBJ2-7; 11 bases align to TRBD2. Germline loops: CDR1 MNHNY, CDR2 SVGAGI (reference sequence). Unmatched junction bases numbered 7, after V lost 7 bases and J lost 2 bases. The CDR3 length is 15 residues. This CDR3 is CASTAGSGGAYEQYF. CDR3 bases: TGTGCCAGCACGGCGGGTAGCGGGGGGGCCTACGAGCAGTACTTC.

As DNA, the CDR3 is TGTGCCAGCAGCCTAACCGGGACCCCTCCCTACAATGAGCAGTTCTTC. The encoded protein is CASSLTGTPPYNEQFF. J is TRBJ2-1 and V is TRBV9, with D perhaps assigned TRBD1 or TRBD2 (5 bases each). The CDR3 has 16 amino acids. CDR1 is SGDLS, CDR2 YYNGEE, per germline. Between the trimmed V and J ends, which lost 4 bases and 2 bases, there was a span of 16 bases. Full variable domain (rest looked up from reference TRBV9 and TRBJ2-1): DSGVTQTPKHLITATGQRVTLRCSPRSGDLSVYWYQQSLDQGLQFLIQYYNGEERAKGNILERFSAQQFPDLHSELNLSSLELGDSALYFCASSLTGTPPYNEQFFGPGTRLTVL.

This chain uses TRBV16 with TRBJ2-5; the D is unclear. Germline V gives CDR1 KGHSY, CDR2 FQNENV. This CDR3 region has 12 residues. V lost 2 bases to trimming and J lost 4 bases, with 5 bases between them. The CDR3 here is CASSQLAETQYF. The CDR3 DNA sequence: TGTGCCAGCAGCCAACTGGCAGAGACCCAGTACTTC.

The V and J genes are TRBV5-1 and TRBJ2-3, with D hard to call. The germline V and J ends were trimmed by 3 bases and 4 bases, with 12 bases remaining between them. Germline V gene data show CDR1 as SGHRS and CDR2 as YFSETQ. The CDR3 is made up of 14 amino acids. In DNA, the CDR3 is TGCGCCAGCAGCTACCCATCCGGGTCAGATACGCAGTATTTT. It encodes CASSYPSGSDTQYF.

This clone was counted a single time. The chain is built from TRBV27 and TRBJ1-1; D is unresolved. The CDR3 has 14 residues. CDR1 is MNHEY, CDR2 SMNVEV, per germline (reference sequence). The V and J ends lost 3 bases and 5 bases respectively, with 13 bases between them. Here the CDR3 DNA reads TGTGCCAGCAGTTTTAGAGGGAGTAGGACTGAAGCTTTCTTT. Translating gives CASSFRGSRTEAFF.

On this clone: The same CDR3 is also encoded by other DNA sequences in this sample. The CDR3 bases are TGTGCCAGCTCGGGGGGGGAAAAACTGTTTTTT. It encodes CASSGGEKLFF. The chain recombines TRBV6-5 with TRBJ1-4, with D possibly matching TRBD1 (5 bases). V gave up 8 bases and J gave up 8 bases, with 9 bases separating them. CDR1 MNHEY and CDR2 SVGAGI come from the germline V gene. This CDR3 is 11 amino acids long.

The chain employs TRBV7-9 and TRBJ2-5; no reliable D call. The V end was cut by 5 bases, the J end by 5 bases, with 18 bases between. Germline values: CDR1 SEHNR, CDR2 FQNEAQ (reference sequence). The CDR3 sequence is 15 residues long. CDR3 in DNA: TGTGCCAGCAGCCCGACGGGCGGCTACTCCGAGACCCAGTACTTC. Translating it yields CASSPTGGYSETQYF.

The chain couples TRBV30 to TRBJ1-2, with unresolved D. This CDR3 is built from 13 residues. Trimming pared 3 bases from V and 0 bases from J, leaving 8 bases between. CDR1 is GTSNPN, CDR2 SVGIG, per germline (reference sequence). CDR3 loop: CAWRRLSNYGYTF. In DNA, the CDR3 is TGTGCCTGGAGGAGGCTCTCTAACTATGGCTACACCTTC.

This rearrangement joins TRBV15 to TRBJ1-2; TRBD1 matches 7 bases. The ends lost 0 bases at V and 4 bases at J; junction bases unmatched: 5. The CDR3 extends over 15 amino acids. Per germline, CDR1 LNHNV and CDR2 YYDKDF (reference sequence). For the CDR3, the DNA is TGTGCCACCAGCAGAGAGACAGGGTTTACCTATGGCTACACCTTC. This codes for CATSRETGFTYGYTF. The whole variable domain, filled in from reference TRBV15 and TRBJ1-2, reads DAMVIQNPRYQVTQFGKPVTLSCSQTLNHNVMYWYQQKSSQAPKLLFHYYDKDFNNEADTPDNFQSRRPNTSFCFLDIRSPGLGDTAMYLCATSRETGFTYGYTFGSGTRLTVV.

The V and J genes are TRBV5-1 and TRBJ2-3; D is unresolved. CDR3 size: 13 residues. The V end lost 4 bases, the J end lost 4 bases, and 10 bases lay between the germline ends. The germline V gene encodes CDR1 SGHRS and CDR2 YFSETQ. In DNA form, the CDR3 reads TGCGCCAGCAGCCCGGCGACCCCAGATACGCAGTATTTT. Protein: CASSPATPDTQYF.

The chain recombines TRBV4-1 with TRBJ2-7, with a tentative D call TRBD1 (5 bases). The CDR3 consists of 16 residues. Deletions cut 0 bases from V and 3 bases from J, with 15 bases between. Germline V gene data show CDR1 as MGHRA and CDR2 as YSYEKL. For the CDR3, the DNA is TGCGCCAGCAGCCAAGAAGGGGCAGGCCCCGACTACGAGCAGTACTTC. Residues: CASSQEGAGPDYEQYF.

CDR3 loop: CASSLALLAGAQETQYF. In DNA, the CDR3 is TGCGCCAGCAGCTTGGCCTTACTAGCGGGGGCCCAAGAGACCCAGTACTTC. The rearrangement links TRBV5-1 to TRBJ2-5, with 11 positions matching TRBD2. Germline V gene lookup returns CDR1 SGHRS and CDR2 YFSETQ. CDR3 size: 17 residues. Unmatched junction bases numbered 5, after V lost 0 bases and J lost 1 base. Using reference TRBV5-1 and TRBJ2-5 for the parts outside the CDR3, the full variable domain is KAGVTQTPRYLIKTRGQQVTLSCSPISGHRSVSWYQQTPGQGLQFLFEYFSETQRNKGNFPGRFSGRQFSNSRSEMNVSTLELGDSALYLCASSLALLAGAQETQYFGPGTRLLVL.

The chain carries TRBV11-2 and TRBJ2-3; 10 nucleotides align to TRBD2. The germline V gene encodes CDR1 SGHAT and CDR2 FQNNGV. The CDR3 runs to 16 residues. V was pared by 1 base and J by 3 bases, with 4 bases of the junction left unmatched. The CDR3 nucleotides read TGTGCCAGCAGCTTAGGTAGCGGGGGGCTAACAGATACGCAGTATTTT. Protein: CASSLGSGGLTDTQYF.

This chain links TRBV27 with TRBJ1-1; no definite D call. This CDR3 region has 14 residues. CDR1 MNHEY and CDR2 SMNVEV come from the germline V gene (reference sequence). Trimming removed 2 bases at V and 4 bases at J, with 11 bases between. CDR3: CASSLPYFSTEAFF. CDR3 sequence (DNA): TGTGCCAGCAGTTTACCATATTTTAGCACTGAAGCTTTCTTT.

V is TRBV30 and J is TRBJ2-5; weak D call: TRBD1 (6 bases). The CDR3 is made up of 15 amino acids. V was clipped by 2 bases and J by 3 bases, with 16 bases between them. Germline V lookup: CDR1 GTSNPN, CDR2 SVGIG (reference sequence). The CDR3 DNA reads as TGTGCCTGGAGTCAGGGGACACCCGCGGAAGAGACCCAGTACTTC. This codes for CAWSQGTPAEETQYF.